The 10 T cell receptor beta chains listed next were all sequenced from one sample in a study of blood T cell repertoires in COVID-19. Method: immunoSEQ multiplex PCR; TCRdb's copy keeps in-frame clones and lacks some. Of 250,000 to 300,000 clones listed, roughly 90% are singletons. Source material: PBMCs or T cells enriched from blood (not recorded which). These receptors all come from a woman aged 35 to 49 who had recovered from COVID-19.

The CDR3, as DNA: TGTGCCAGCAGTGATGACAGCACCAATTCACCCCTCCACTTT. Translated: CASSDDSTNSPLHF. The rearrangement uses TRBV2 and TRBJ1-6; tentatively, D is TRBD1 (5 bases). V lost 3 bases to trimming and J lost 7 bases, with 10 bases between them. This CDR3 comprises 14 residues. CDR1 is SNHLY and CDR2 is FYNNEI in the germline V gene.

J is TRBJ1-3 and V is TRBV5-1; the match to TRBD1 covers 8 bases. J gave up 0 bases and V 5 bases, and 4 bases lay outside the gene matches. The CDR3 totals 15 residues. CDR1 and CDR2 from the germline V gene are SGHRS and YFSETQ. CDR3 in DNA: TGCGCCAGCAGTTATACAGGGGGCTCTGGAAACACCATATATTTT. This encodes CASSYTGGSGNTIYF.

The CDR3 region is CASSRSGRALSPDTQYF. As DNA, the CDR3 is TGTGCCAGCAGCCGTAGCGGGAGGGCGTTGTCTCCAGATACGCAGTATTTT. The V gene is TRBV7-2, the J gene TRBJ2-3; 11 nucleotides match TRBD2. The germline gives CDR1 SGHTA, CDR2 FQGNSA. This CDR3 spans 17 amino acids. Losses at the gene ends were 5 bases for V and 4 bases for J; bases not matched to a gene: 11.

The chain is built from TRBV30 and TRBJ1-2; D uncertain. The CDR3 sequence is 13 residues long. The V gene lost 0 bases and the J gene lost 7 bases, with 12 bases spanning the gap. Germline V gene sequence: CDR1 GTSNPN, CDR2 SVGIG (reference sequence). The CDR3: CAWSVGGNGGYTF. CDR3 in DNA: TGTGCCTGGAGTGTAGGAGGCAATGGTGGCTACACCTTC.

Turning to this clone: Other DNA sequences of this sample code for an identical CDR3. The J gene is TRBJ2-1, the V gene TRBV9, with TRBD1 matching 7 bases. CDR1 and CDR2 (germline): SGDLS, YYNGEE. With 0 bases clipped from V and 4 bases from J, the junction kept 4 bases outside the gene matches. CDR3 size: 15 residues. The CDR3 nucleotides read TGTGCCAGCAGCGTAGACGGGACAGTATACAATGAGCAGTTCTTC. This sequence encodes CASSVDGTVYNEQFF. Combining the CDR3 with reference TRBV9 and TRBJ2-1 gives the whole variable domain DSGVTQTPKHLITATGQRVTLRCSPRSGDLSVYWYQQSLDQGLQFLIQYYNGEERAKGNILERFSAQQFPDLHSELNLSSLELGDSALYFCASSVDGTVYNEQFFGPGTRLTVL.

The chain employs TRBV11-1 and TRBJ1-3; 7 nucleotides align to TRBD1. The J segment lost 1 base and the V segment lost 5 bases, leaving 8 bases of the junction unmatched. Germline V gene lookup returns CDR1 SGHAT and CDR2 FQDESV (reference sequence). The CDR3 consists of 16 residues. In DNA, the CDR3 is TGTGCCAGCAGCACGCAACAGGGGTTATCTGGAAACACCATATATTTT. Translated: CASSTQQGLSGNTIYF.

The chain carries TRBV7-6 and TRBJ2-7, with D possibly matching TRBD1 (5 bases). This CDR3 contains 16 residues. Between the trimmed V and J ends, which lost 5 bases and 0 bases, there was a span of 17 bases. In germline, CDR1 is SGHVS, CDR2 FNYEAQ. The CDR3 DNA reads as TGTGCCAGCAGCCCAGGGAACGACAGACCCTCCTACGAGCAGTACTTC. Translating it yields CASSPGNDRPSYEQYF.

This chain connects TRBV2 to TRBJ1-2, with 8 bases fitting TRBD1. Per the germline V gene, CDR1 is SNHLY and CDR2 is FYNNEI. The V and J ends lost 8 bases and 4 bases, in that order; junction bases with no gene match: 3. CDR3 length: 12 residues. This chain's CDR3 is CASLDRVYGYTF. The DNA of the CDR3 is TGTGCCAGCTTGGACAGGGTCTATGGCTACACCTTC.

J is TRBJ1-5 and V is TRBV24-1, with TRBD1 matching over 10 bases. There are 19 residues in the CDR3. Unmatched junction bases numbered 10, after V lost 3 bases and J lost 0 bases. The germline gives CDR1 KGHDR, CDR2 SFDVKD. The CDR3 DNA reads TGTGCCACCAGTGATACACCGGGACAGGGGCGTTATAGCAATCAGCCCCAGCATTTT. As protein: CATSDTPGQGRYSNQPQHF.

The chain couples TRBV7-8 to TRBJ1-5; TRBD1 agrees at 7 bases. Germline V lookup: CDR1 SGHVS, CDR2 FQNEAQ. The J segment lost 6 bases and the V segment lost 3 bases, leaving 8 bases of the junction unmatched. The CDR3 is 15 residues long. CDR3 region: CASSLSGTVRQPQHF. CDR3 nucleotides: TGTGCCAGCAGCTTGTCAGGGACAGTCCGTCAGCCCCAGCATTTT.